This TCR beta chain was found in a study of T-cell reconstitution after alpha-beta-depleted transplantation in children (dated by TCRdb to the mid-2010s). As for the study more broadly: T-cell immune reconstitution after TCRalphabeta/CD19-depleted allogeneic hematopoietic cell transplantation in children was quantitatively tracked in the study by means of TCR repertoire profiling. What the authors observed across the whole study: About two months after transplant, the apparently early recovery of alphabetaT-cell counts reportedly depended on just several hundred clones that had expanded rapidly and came from non-depleted graft cells. In some patients, the high TCRbeta diversity seen at day 60 was put down to recipient T cells and intrathymic progenitors that had survived conditioning. Hyperexpanded clone frequencies declined over subsequent months; after one year, T-cell counts and TCRbeta diversity were mostly attributed to newly produced T cells.

The junction shows trimming of 1 base on V and 5 bases on J, plus 9 bases between the germline ends. The CDR3 numbers 14 residues from cysteine through phenylalanine. This entry keeps only the CDR3 DNA: 42 bases, framed from base 1. The germline V gene provides CDR1 SGHRS and CDR2 YFSETQ. The treatment or condition label here, explained by the study, means: allogeneic hematopoietic cell transplantation with graft depleted of TCRalphabeta T cells and CD19 B cells. TCRalphabeta/CD19-depleted allogeneic hematopoietic cell grafts were given to the transplant recipients, all of whom were children. This clonotype was recorded at least ten times. Its antigen is not yet known. Base quality data are lacking; no much larger clone is found one base away. Library preparation was by PCR. These reads were obtained on an Illumina HiSeq 2500. Molecular barcoding was employed in the preparation of TCR libraries, with unique molecular identifiers being used to normalize TCRbeta repertoire quantification. Starting from the raw public reads, TCRdb applied fastp trimming at Q25, assembled clones with MiXCR and retained in-frame beta chains. Each entry merges the rows of one CDR3 protein and shows their most common DNA and genes. The sample yields approximately 650,000 distinct CDR3 sequences; 10% to 15% were counted once. The top ten hold around 0.79% of the sample.

This TCR derives from a girl under 10 years old with congenital amegakaryocytic thrombocytopenia, due to receive a stem cell transplant. The starting material was PBMCs, obtained before TCRalphabeta/CD19-depleted stem cell transplant. Here the chain combines TRBV5-1 and TRBJ2-2, with the D gene not clear enough to name. This receptor has the CDR3 CASSLPDGTGELFF. The DNA sequence follows: TGCGCCAGCAGCTTGCCGGACGGGACCGGGGAGCTGTTTTTT.